This TCR beta chain comes out of a study of blood T cell repertoires in COVID-19. Enrollees, 18 to 89 years old, lived in roughly 24 US areas. TCRdb's copy holds only in-frame clones and misses some; the assay was immunoSEQ multiplex PCR. The repertoire includes roughly 220,000 clones, roughly 80% of them detected once, and roughly 1.3% sits in the top ten. There are 13 residues in the CDR3. Trimming took 1 base from V and 13 from J, leaving 12 bases between them. CDR1 and CDR2 (germline): SGHDT, YYEEEE. The V call is TRBV5-6, the J call TRBJ1-6; no firm D call. The clonotype comes from a woman aged 40 to 50 with acute COVID-19. The sample consisted of PBMCs or T cells enriched from blood (not recorded which). CDR3 residues: CASSLPTVSPLHF. As DNA, the CDR3 is TGTGCCAGCAGCTTGCCCACGGTATCGCCCCTCCACTTT. The full variable domain, in which reference TRBV5-6 and TRBJ1-6 provide the parts outside the CDR3, is DAGVTQSPTHLIKTRGQQVTLRCSPKSGHDTVSWYQQALGQGPQFIFQYYEEEERQRGNFPDRFSGHQFPNYSSELNVNALLLGDSALYLCASSLPTVSPLHFGNGTRLTVT.